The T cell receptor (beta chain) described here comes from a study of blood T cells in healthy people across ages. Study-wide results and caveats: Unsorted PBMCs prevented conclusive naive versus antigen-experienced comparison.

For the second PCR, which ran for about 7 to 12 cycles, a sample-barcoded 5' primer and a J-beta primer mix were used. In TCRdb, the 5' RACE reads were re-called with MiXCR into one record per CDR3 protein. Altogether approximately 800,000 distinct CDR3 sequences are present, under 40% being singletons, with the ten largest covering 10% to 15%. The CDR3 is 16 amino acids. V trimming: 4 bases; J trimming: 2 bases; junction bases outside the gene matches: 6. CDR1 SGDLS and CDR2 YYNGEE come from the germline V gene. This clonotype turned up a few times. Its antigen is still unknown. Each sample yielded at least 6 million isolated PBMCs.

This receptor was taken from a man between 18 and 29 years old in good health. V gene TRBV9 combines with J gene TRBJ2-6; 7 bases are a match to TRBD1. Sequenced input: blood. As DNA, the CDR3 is TGTGCCAGCAGCCCGGACAGGTGGGCTGGGGCCAACGTCCTGACTTTC. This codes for CASSPDRWAGANVLTF.